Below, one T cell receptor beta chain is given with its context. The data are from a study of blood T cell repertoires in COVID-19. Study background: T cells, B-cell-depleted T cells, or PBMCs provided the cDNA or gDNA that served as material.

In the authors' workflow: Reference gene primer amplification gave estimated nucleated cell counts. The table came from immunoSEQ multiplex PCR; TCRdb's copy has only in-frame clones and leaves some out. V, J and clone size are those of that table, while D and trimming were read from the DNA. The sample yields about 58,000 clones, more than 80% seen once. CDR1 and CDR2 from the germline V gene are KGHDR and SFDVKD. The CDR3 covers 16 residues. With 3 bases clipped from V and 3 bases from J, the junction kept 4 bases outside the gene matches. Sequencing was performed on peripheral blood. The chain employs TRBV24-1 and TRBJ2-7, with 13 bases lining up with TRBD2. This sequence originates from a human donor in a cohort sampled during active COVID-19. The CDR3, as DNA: TGTGCCACCAGTGATATCGGGACTAGCGGGAACTACGAGCAGTACTTC. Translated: CATSDIGTSGNYEQYF.